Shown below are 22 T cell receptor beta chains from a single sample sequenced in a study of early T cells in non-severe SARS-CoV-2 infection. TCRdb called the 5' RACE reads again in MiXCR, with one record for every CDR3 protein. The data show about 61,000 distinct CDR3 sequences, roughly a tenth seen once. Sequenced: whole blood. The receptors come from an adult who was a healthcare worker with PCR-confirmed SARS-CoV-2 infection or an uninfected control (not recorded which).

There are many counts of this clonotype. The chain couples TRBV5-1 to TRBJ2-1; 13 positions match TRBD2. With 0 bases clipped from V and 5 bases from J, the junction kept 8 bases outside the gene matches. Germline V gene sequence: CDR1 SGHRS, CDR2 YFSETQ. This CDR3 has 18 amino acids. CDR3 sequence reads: CASSLGGAGLAGNNEQFF. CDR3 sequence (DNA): TGCGCCAGCAGCTTGGGAGGTGCGGGACTAGCGGGGAACAATGAGCAGTTCTTC.

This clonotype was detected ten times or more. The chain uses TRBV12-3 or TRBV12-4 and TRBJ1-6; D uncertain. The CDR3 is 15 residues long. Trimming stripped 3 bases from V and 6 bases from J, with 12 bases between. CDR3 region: CASSFGESFNSPLHF. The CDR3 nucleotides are TGTGCCAGCAGTTTCGGAGAGAGTTTTAATTCACCCCTCCACTTT.

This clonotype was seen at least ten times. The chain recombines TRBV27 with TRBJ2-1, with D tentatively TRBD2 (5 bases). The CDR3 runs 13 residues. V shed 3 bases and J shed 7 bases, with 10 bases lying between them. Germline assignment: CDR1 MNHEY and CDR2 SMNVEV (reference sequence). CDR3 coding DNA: TGTGCCAGCAGTTTGTATCTAGCAAATGAGCAGTTCTTC. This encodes CASSLYLANEQFF.

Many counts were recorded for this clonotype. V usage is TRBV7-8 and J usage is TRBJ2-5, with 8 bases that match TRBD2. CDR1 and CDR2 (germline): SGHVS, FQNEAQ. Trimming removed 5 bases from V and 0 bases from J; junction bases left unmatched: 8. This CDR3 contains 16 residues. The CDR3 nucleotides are TGTGCCAGCAGCCTCTATGGCGGGGGGCACCAAGAGACCCAGTACTTC. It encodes CASSLYGGGHQETQYF.

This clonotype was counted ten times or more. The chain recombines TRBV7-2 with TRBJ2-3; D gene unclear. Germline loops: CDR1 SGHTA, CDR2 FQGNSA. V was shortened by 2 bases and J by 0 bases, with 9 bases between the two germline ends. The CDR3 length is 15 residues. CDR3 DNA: TGTGCCAGCAGCTTATTTTCCGGGAGCACAGATACGCAGTATTTT. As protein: CASSLFSGSTDTQYF.

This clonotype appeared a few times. CDR3 coding DNA: TGTGCCAGCAGCCTGTATCCCGGGACAGGGGTCGAAAAACTGTTTTTT. It yields the protein CASSLYPGTGVEKLFF. The chain recombines TRBV14 with TRBJ1-4; 10 bases line up with TRBD1. The CDR3 has 16 amino acids. Germline V gene lookup returns CDR1 SGHDN and CDR2 FVKESK. Trimming at V came to 4 bases and at J to 8 bases, leaving 10 bases not matched to a gene.

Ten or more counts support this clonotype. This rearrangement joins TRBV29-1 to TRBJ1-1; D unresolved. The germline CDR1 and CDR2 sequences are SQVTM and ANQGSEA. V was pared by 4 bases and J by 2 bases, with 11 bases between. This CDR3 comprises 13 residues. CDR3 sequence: CSVAALENTEAFF. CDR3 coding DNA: TGCAGCGTTGCGGCTCTTGAAAACACTGAAGCTTTCTTT.

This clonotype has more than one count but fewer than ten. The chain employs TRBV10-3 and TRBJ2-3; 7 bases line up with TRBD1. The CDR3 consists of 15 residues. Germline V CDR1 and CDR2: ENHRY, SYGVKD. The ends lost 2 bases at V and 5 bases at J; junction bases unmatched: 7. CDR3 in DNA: TGTGCCATCAGTGAGCCCGGACAGGTGGAAGATACGCAGTATTTT. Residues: CAISEPGQVEDTQYF.

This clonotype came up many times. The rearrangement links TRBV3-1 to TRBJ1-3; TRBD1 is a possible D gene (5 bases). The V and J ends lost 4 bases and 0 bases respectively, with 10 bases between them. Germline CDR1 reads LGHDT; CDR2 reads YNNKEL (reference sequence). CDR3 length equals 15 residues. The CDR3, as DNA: TGTGCCAGCAGCCGCCGACAGTTCTCTGGAAACACCATATATTTT. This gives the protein CASSRRQFSGNTIYF. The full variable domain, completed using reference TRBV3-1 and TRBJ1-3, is DTAVSQTPKYLVTQMGNDKSIKCEQNLGHDTMYWYKQDSKKFLKIMFSYNNKELIINETVPNRFSPKSPDKAHLNLHINSLELGDSAVYFCASSRRQFSGNTIYFGEGSWLTVV.

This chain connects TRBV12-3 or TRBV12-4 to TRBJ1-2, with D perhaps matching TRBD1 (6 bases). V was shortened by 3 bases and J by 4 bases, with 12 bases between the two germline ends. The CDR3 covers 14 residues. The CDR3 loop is CASSFNRGSYGYTF. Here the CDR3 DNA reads TGTGCCAGCAGTTTTAATAGGGGGAGCTATGGCTACACCTTC.

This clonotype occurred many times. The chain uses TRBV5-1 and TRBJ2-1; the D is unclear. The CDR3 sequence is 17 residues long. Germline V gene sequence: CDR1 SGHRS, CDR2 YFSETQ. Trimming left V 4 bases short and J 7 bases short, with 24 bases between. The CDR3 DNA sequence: TGCGCCAGCAGCCATGGCCTAAACAGAGACACGCGGAATGAGCAGTTCTTC. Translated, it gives CASSHGLNRDTRNEQFF.

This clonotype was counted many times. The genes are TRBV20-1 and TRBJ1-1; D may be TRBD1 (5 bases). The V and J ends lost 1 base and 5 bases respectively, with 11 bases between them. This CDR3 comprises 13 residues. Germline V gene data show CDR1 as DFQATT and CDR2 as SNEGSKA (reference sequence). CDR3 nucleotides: TGCAGTGCTAGAGCGCGGGGCGGTACTGAAGCTTTCTTT. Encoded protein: CSARARGGTEAFF.

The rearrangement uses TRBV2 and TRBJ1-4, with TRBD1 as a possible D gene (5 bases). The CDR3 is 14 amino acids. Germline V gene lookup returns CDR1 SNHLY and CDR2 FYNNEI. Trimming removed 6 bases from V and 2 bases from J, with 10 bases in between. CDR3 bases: TGTGCCAGCAGGGATGACAGTACTAATGAAAAACTGTTTTTT. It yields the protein CASRDDSTNEKLFF.

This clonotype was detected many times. The DNA for the CDR3 is TGTGCCAGCAGCCGGAGGATGGACGGGGGGATCGGAGATACGCAGTATTTT. It is translated as CASSRRMDGGIGDTQYF. This sequence joins TRBV11-2 and TRBJ2-3; 7 bases are shared with TRBD2. V shed 5 bases, J shed 5 bases, and the junction held 16 bases outside the gene matches. Germline V lookup: CDR1 SGHAT, CDR2 FQNNGV. The CDR3 loop spans 17 amino acids.

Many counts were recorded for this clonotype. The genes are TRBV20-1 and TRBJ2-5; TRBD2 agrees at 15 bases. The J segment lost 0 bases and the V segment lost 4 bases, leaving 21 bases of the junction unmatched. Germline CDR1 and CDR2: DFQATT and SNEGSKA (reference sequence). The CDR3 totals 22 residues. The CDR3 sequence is CSATRPGTSGGNLLKYQETQYF. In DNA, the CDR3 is TGCAGTGCTACAAGACCCGGGACTAGCGGGGGGAACCTCCTCAAGTACCAAGAGACCCAGTACTTC.

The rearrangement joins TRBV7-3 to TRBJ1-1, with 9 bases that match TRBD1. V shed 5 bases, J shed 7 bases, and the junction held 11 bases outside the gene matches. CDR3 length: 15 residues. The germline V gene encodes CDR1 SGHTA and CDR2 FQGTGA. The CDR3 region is CASSTYHRGPDEAFF. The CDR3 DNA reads TGTGCCAGCAGCACCTACCACAGGGGGCCCGATGAAGCTTTCTTT. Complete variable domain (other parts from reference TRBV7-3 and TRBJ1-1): GAGVSQTPSNKVTEKGKYVELRCDPISGHTALYWYRQSLGQGPEFLIYFQGTGAADDSGLPNDRFFAVRPEGSVSTLKIQRTERGDSAVYLCASSTYHRGPDEAFFGQGTRLTVV.

The CDR3 sequence is CASSLRQETQYF. The CDR3 DNA follows: TGTGCCAGCAGCTTGCGTCAGGAGACCCAGTACTTC. This sequence joins TRBV5-4 and TRBJ2-5; D uncertain. Germline CDR1 SGHNT, CDR2 YYREEE (reference sequence). The CDR3 sequence is 12 residues long. The V end lost 1 base, the J end lost 5 bases, and 6 bases lay between the germline ends.

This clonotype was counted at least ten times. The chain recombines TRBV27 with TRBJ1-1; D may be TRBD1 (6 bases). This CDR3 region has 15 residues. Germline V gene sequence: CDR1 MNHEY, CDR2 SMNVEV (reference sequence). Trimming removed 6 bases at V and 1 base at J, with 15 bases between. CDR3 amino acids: CASRTGPSWNTEAFF. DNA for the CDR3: TGTGCCAGCAGAACAGGGCCGTCCTGGAACACTGAAGCTTTCTTT.

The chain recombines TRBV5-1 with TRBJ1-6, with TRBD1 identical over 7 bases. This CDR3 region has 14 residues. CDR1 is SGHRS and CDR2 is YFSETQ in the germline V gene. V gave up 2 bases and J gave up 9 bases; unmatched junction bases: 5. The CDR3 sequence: CASSFDREVSPLHF. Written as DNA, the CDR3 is TGCGCCAGCAGCTTCGACAGGGAGGTTTCACCCCTCCACTTT. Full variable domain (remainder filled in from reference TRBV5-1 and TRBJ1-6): KAGVTQTPRYLIKTRGQQVTLSCSPISGHRSVSWYQQTPGQGLQFLFEYFSETQRNKGNFPGRFSGRQFSNSRSEMNVSTLELGDSALYLCASSFDREVSPLHFGNGTRLTVT.

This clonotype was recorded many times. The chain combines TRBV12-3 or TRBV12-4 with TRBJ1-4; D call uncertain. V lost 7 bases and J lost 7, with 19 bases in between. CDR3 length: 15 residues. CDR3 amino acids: CASTIFTGEREKLFF. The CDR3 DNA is TGTGCCAGCACCATTTTTACGGGAGAGCGTGAAAAACTGTTTTTT.

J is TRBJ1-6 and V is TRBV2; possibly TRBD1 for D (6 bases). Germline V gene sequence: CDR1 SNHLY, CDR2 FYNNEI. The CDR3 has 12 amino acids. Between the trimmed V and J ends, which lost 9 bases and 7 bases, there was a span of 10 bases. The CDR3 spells CARQGSNSPLHF. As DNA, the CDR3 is TGTGCCAGACAGGGTTCAAATTCACCCCTCCACTTT.

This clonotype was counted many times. CDR3 region: CASSGRTNTEAFF. The CDR3 DNA is TGTGCCAGCTCTGGGCGGACGAACACTGAAGCTTTCTTT. This chain links TRBV18 with TRBJ1-1; D gene uncertain. Germline V gene data show CDR1 as KGHSH and CDR2 as LQKENI. The CDR3 has 13 residues. The V and J ends lost 6 bases and 1 base respectively, with 9 bases between them. Complete variable domain (other parts from reference TRBV18 and TRBJ1-1): NAGVMQNPRHLVRRRGQEARLRCSPMKGHSHVYWYRQLPEEGLKFMVYLQKENIIDESGMPKERFSAEFPKEGPSILRIQQVVRGDSAAYFCASSGRTNTEAFFGQGTRLTVV.